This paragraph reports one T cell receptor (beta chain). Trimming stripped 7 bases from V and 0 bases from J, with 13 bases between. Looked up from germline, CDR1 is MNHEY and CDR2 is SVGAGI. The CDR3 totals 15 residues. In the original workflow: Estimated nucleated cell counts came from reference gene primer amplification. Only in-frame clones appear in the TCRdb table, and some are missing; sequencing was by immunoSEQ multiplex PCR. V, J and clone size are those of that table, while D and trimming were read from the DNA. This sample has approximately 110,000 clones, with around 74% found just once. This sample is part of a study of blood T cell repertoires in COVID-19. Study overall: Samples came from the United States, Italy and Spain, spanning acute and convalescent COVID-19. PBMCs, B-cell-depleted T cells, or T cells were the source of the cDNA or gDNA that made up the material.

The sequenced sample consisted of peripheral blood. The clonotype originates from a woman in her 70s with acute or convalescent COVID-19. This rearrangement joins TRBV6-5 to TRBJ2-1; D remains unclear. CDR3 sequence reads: CASTNPPSSYNEQFF. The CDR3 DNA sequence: TGTGCCAGCACTAACCCCCCGAGCTCCTACAATGAGCAGTTCTTC.